The 29 T cell receptor beta chains presented below share a single source sample, sequenced in a study of memory CD4+ T cells and cytomegalovirus serostatus. Measured with immunoSEQ multiplex PCR; TCRdb has only the in-frame clones, and not every one. The profile shows about 40,000 clones, around 80% of them singletons. Single viable CD3+CD4+CD8-CD45RO+ cells were sorted as the memory CD4+ T cells. The sample taken for sequencing was memory CD4+ T cells from blood. These receptors were collected from an adult in good health and CMV-seronegative.

The chain is built from TRBV10-3 and TRBJ2-1; TRBD1 matches 10 bases. This CDR3 is 14 amino acids long. V shed 5 bases, J shed 8 bases, and the junction held 6 bases outside the gene matches. Germline lookup yields CDR1 ENHRY and CDR2 SYGVKD. The CDR3 DNA reads as TGTGCCATCAGTCCGGGACAGGGGTTTTATGAGCAGTTCTTC. Encoded protein: CAISPGQGFYEQFF.

This rearrangement joins TRBV5-1 to TRBJ2-1; 11 bases are shared with TRBD2. Trimming removed 4 bases from V and 3 bases from J; junction bases left unmatched: 3. This CDR3 is 15 amino acids long. Per germline, CDR1 SGHRS and CDR2 YFSETQ. CDR3 sequence (DNA): TGCGCCAGCAGCGAGGGACTAGCGGTCTACAATGAGCAGTTCTTC. It specifies CASSEGLAVYNEQFF.

The chain has TRBV7-2 and TRBJ1-1, with 7 bases fitting TRBD1. The length of the CDR3 is 15 residues. The trim removed 5 bases at V and 0 bases at J, leaving 6 bases unmatched. Per germline, CDR1 SGHTA and CDR2 FQGNSA. DNA of the CDR3: TGTGCCAGCAGCCCAGTACAGGGGATGAACACTGAAGCTTTCTTT. This sequence encodes CASSPVQGMNTEAFF.

The rearrangement uses TRBV6-5 and TRBJ2-2; no clear D gene. Trimming took off 0 bases at V and 9 bases at J, with 17 bases between the two ends. The CDR3 sequence is 16 residues long. Germline CDR1 MNHEY, CDR2 SVGAGI. DNA for the CDR3: TGTGCCAGCAGTTACTCGAGGACGGGTGGCCTGAGGGAGCTGTTTTTT. It codes for CASSYSRTGGLRELFF.

The rearrangement joins TRBV5-1 to TRBJ2-7; unclear D gene. Trimming cost V 0 bases and J 0 bases, with 7 bases left between them. Germline assignment: CDR1 SGHRS and CDR2 YFSETQ. This CDR3 contains 14 residues. The CDR3 bases are TGCGCCAGCAGCTTGGAGACAATCTCCTACGAGCAGTACTTC. Translating it yields CASSLETISYEQYF.

The rearrangement uses TRBV4-3 and TRBJ2-5; D gene unclear. Between the trimmed V and J ends, which lost 1 base and 5 bases, there was a span of 8 bases. CDR1 and CDR2 from the germline V gene are LGHNA and YSLEER. This CDR3 region has 13 residues. For the CDR3, the DNA is TGCGCCAGCAGCCAAGCGGATCGGGAGACCCAGTACTTC. Translated: CASSQADRETQYF.

The chain has TRBV19 and TRBJ1-5; 9 bases fit TRBD1. The CDR3 is made up of 17 amino acids. Germline CDR1 is LNHDA and CDR2 is SQIVND (reference sequence). The trim removed 1 base at V and 1 base at J, leaving 5 bases unmatched. As DNA, the CDR3 is TGTGCCAGTAGTATAGGGACAGGGGACAGGAGCAATCAGCCCCAGCATTTT. Translating gives CASSIGTGDRSNQPQHF. Drawing the rest from reference TRBV19 and TRBJ1-5, the complete variable domain is DGGITQSPKYLFRKEGQNVTLSCEQNLNHDAMYWYRQDPGQGLRLIYYSQIVNDFQKGDIAEGYSVSREKKESFPLTVTSAQKNPTAFYLCASSIGTGDRSNQPQHFGDGTRLSIL.

V and J are TRBV5-1 and TRBJ2-5, with TRBD1 matching 7 bases. CDR1 and CDR2 from the germline V gene are SGHRS and YFSETQ. The CDR3 has 13 residues. Trimming at V came to 4 bases and at J to 4 bases, leaving 4 bases not matched to a gene. DNA for the CDR3: TGCGCCAGCAGCCGGGACAGCCTAGAGACCCAGTACTTC. Its protein product is CASSRDSLETQYF.

The chain couples TRBV7-8 to TRBJ1-3; no clear D. Germline V gene lookup returns CDR1 SGHVS and CDR2 FQNEAQ. This CDR3 has 15 residues. V gave up 4 bases and J gave up 8 bases, with 18 bases separating them. The CDR3: CASSSLTSSRDTIYF. CDR3 nucleotide sequence: TGTGCCAGCAGCTCCTTGACCTCCTCAAGGGACACCATATATTTT.

This rearrangement joins TRBV10-3 to TRBJ1-2; 9 positions match TRBD1. The V gene's germline CDR1 is ENHRY and CDR2 SYGVKD. Germline trimming cut 2 bases from V and 5 bases from J; bases unmatched to any gene: 6. CDR3 length: 15 amino acids. In DNA form, the CDR3 reads TGTGCCATCAGTGAGGAACAGGGGGCTAGGTATGGCTACACCTTC. This sequence encodes CAISEEQGARYGYTF.

The J gene is TRBJ2-7, the V gene TRBV19; perhaps TRBD1 as D (5 bases). This CDR3 region has 15 residues. Trimming pared 3 bases from V and 2 bases from J, leaving 14 bases between. The V gene's germline CDR1 is LNHDA and CDR2 SQIVND (reference sequence). The CDR3 DNA sequence: TGTGCCAGTAGTATCCGTACAGAGACAGCCTACGAGCAGTACTTC. It is translated as CASSIRTETAYEQYF.

The chain recombines TRBV2 with TRBJ1-2; tentatively, D is TRBD1 (6 bases). Trimming cost V 4 bases and J 7 bases, with 16 bases left between them. This CDR3 region has 14 residues. Germline V gives CDR1 SNHLY, CDR2 FYNNEI. The CDR3 DNA reads TGTGCCAGCAGTGGAACAGGGAAGGCTAGTGGCTACACCTTC. It specifies CASSGTGKASGYTF.

V is TRBV14 and J is TRBJ1-2, with D unresolved. Looked up from germline, CDR1 is SGHDN and CDR2 is FVKESK. The CDR3 has 13 amino acids. V lost 3 bases, J lost 4 bases, and 9 bases lay in between. CDR3 bases: TGTGCCAGCAGCCACGGGCCTTCCTATGGCTACACCTTC. Protein: CASSHGPSYGYTF. The entire variable domain, with the rest obtained from reference TRBV14 and TRBJ1-2, is as follows: EAGVTQFPSHSVIEKGQTVTLRCDPISGHDNLYWYRRVMGKEIKFLLHFVKESKQDESGMPNNRFLAERTGGTYSTLKVQPAELEDSGVYFCASSHGPSYGYTFGSGTRLTVV.

The CDR3 loop is CASSSIPGQGAYEQYF. Written as DNA, the CDR3 is TGTGCCAGCAGCTCAATACCGGGACAGGGGGCCTACGAGCAGTACTTC. The chain links TRBV7-9 to TRBJ2-7; TRBD1 matches 11 bases. The junction had 7 bases not matched to a gene; V was cut back by 4 bases and J by 2 bases. The CDR3 loop spans 16 amino acids. Per germline, CDR1 SEHNR and CDR2 FQNEAQ (reference sequence).

The chain joins TRBV15 to TRBJ1-5; D perhaps matches TRBD1 (6 bases). The V gene's germline CDR1 is LNHNV and CDR2 YYDKDF (reference sequence). V shed 5 bases and J shed 3 bases, with 8 bases lying between them. The CDR3 spans 13 residues. The CDR3: CATSGQLNQPQHF. In DNA, the CDR3 is TGTGCCACCAGCGGACAGCTCAATCAGCCCCAGCATTTT.

V and J are TRBV6-1 and TRBJ1-3, with 7 bases identical to TRBD1. The CDR3 has 14 residues. Germline V gene sequence: CDR1 MNHNS, CDR2 SASEGT. V trimming: 6 bases; J trimming: 0 bases; junction bases outside the gene matches: 2. The CDR3 spells CASSDRDSGNTIYF. The CDR3 nucleotides are TGTGCCAGCAGCGACAGGGACTCTGGAAACACCATATATTTT.

This clone has a handful of counts. The V gene is TRBV28, the J gene TRBJ1-5, with D perhaps matching TRBD1 (6 bases). V lost 6 bases, J lost 4 bases, and 13 bases lay in between. Germline CDR1 and CDR2: MDHEN and SYDVKM. This CDR3 region has 14 residues. The CDR3 spells CASSWGQANQPQHF. The CDR3 nucleotides are TGTGCCAGCAGCTGGGGGCAGGCGAATCAGCCCCAGCATTTT.

The CDR3 loop reads CASRLKGVDGYTF. The CDR3 DNA follows: TGTGCCAGCAGGTTAAAGGGGGTTGATGGCTACACCTTC. V usage is TRBV6-6 and J usage is TRBJ1-2, with D tentatively TRBD1 (6 bases). This CDR3 spans 13 amino acids. V shed 6 bases and J shed 6 bases, with 14 bases lying between them. CDR1 is MNHNY, CDR2 SVGAGI, per germline (reference sequence).

This clone is a singleton in its sample. The chain couples TRBV5-1 to TRBJ2-1; possible D gene TRBD2, 6 bases. The ends were cut back, 3 bases at V and 0 bases at J, with 10 bases in the middle. CDR1 SGHRS and CDR2 YFSETQ come from the germline V gene. This CDR3 comprises 15 residues. CDR3 sequence (DNA): TGCGCCAGCAGCTCCCAAGCGGGCTCCTACAATGAGCAGTTCTTC. The encoded protein is CASSSQAGSYNEQFF.

V usage is TRBV5-8 and J usage is TRBJ2-2; 9 positions agree with TRBD1. The CDR3 is 16 amino acids. Looked up from germline, CDR1 is SGHTS and CDR2 is YDEGEE. The V segment lost 3 bases and the J segment 2 bases; nucleotides outside the gene matches: 5. This chain's CDR3 is CASSSGTGINTGELFF. CDR3 sequence (DNA): TGTGCCAGCAGCTCCGGGACAGGGATTAACACCGGGGAGCTGTTTTTT.

The chain recombines TRBV28 with TRBJ2-7; D possibly uses TRBD1 or TRBD2 (5 bases each). In germline, CDR1 is MDHEN, CDR2 SYDVKM. V dropped 2 bases and J dropped 6 bases, with 8 bases sitting between them. This CDR3 is built from 12 residues. CDR3 nucleotides: TGTGCCAGCAGTTTACCAGGGACCGAGCAGTACTTC. It translates to CASSLPGTEQYF.

The chain combines TRBV10-3 with TRBJ1-1; no firm D call. Germline CDR1 and CDR2: ENHRY and SYGVKD. CDR3 size: 15 residues. The germline V and J ends were trimmed by 2 bases and 8 bases, with 18 bases remaining between them. CDR3 sequence (DNA): TGTGCCATCAGTGAGAGTCGGGTAAAAGACTCCGAAGCTTTCTTT. Its translation: CAISESRVKDSEAFF.

The chain employs TRBV29-1 and TRBJ2-7, with D maybe TRBD1 (5 bases). The germline V gene has CDR1 SQVTM and CDR2 ANQGSEA. V was trimmed by 8 bases and J by 7 bases, leaving 21 bases between them. This CDR3 has 13 amino acids. DNA of the CDR3: TGCAGCACATCCGACGGTAGGGGCCGGGAGCAGTACTTC. Its translation: CSTSDGRGREQYF.

The V and J genes are TRBV7-2 and TRBJ1-4; D unclear. V shed 1 base and J shed 4 bases, with 10 bases lying between them. The germline CDR1 and CDR2 sequences are SGHTA and FQGNSA. The CDR3 contains 15 residues. The CDR3, as DNA: TGTGCCAGCAGCTTAGTCGGCAGCCTTAATGAAAAACTGTTTTTT. Translating gives CASSLVGSLNEKLFF.

In this sample, this clone turned up once. V and J are TRBV2 and TRBJ2-3; D is uncertain. Trimming removed 3 bases at V and 6 bases at J, with 22 bases between. Looked up from germline, CDR1 is SNHLY and CDR2 is FYNNEI. This CDR3 contains 17 residues. DNA of the CDR3: TGTGCCAGCAGTGAGGACCAAGGAAGGTTCGTGGTGGATACGCAGTATTTT. Translating gives CASSEDQGRFVVDTQYF.

This clone showed up just once. This chain uses TRBV10-3 with TRBJ2-7, with D perhaps matching TRBD2 (6 bases). The CDR3 runs to 13 residues. The germline V gene has CDR1 ENHRY and CDR2 SYGVKD. Trimming took 8 bases from V and 2 from J, leaving 13 bases between them. CDR3 residues: CAIAREPAYEQYF. The CDR3 bases are TGTGCCATCGCACGGGAGCCAGCCTACGAGCAGTACTTC.

This rearrangement joins TRBV28 to TRBJ1-3, with no clear D. Germline V gene data show CDR1 as MDHEN and CDR2 as SYDVKM. Trimming pared 3 bases from V and 0 bases from J, leaving 6 bases between. CDR3 length equals 14 residues. CDR3 residues: CASSLVSSGNTIYF. The CDR3 nucleotides read TGTGCCAGCAGTTTGGTGAGCTCTGGAAACACCATATATTTT.

The table lists this clone with a few counts. The gene calls are TRBV4-3 and TRBJ2-7; tentatively, D is TRBD1 (6 bases). Between the trimmed V and J ends, which lost 0 bases and 6 bases, there was a span of 15 bases. CDR3 length: 15 amino acids. Germline V gene sequence: CDR1 LGHNA, CDR2 YSLEER. The CDR3 nucleotides are TGCGCCAGCAGCCAAGAAGGGACAACGACCCGCGAGCAGTACTTC. Its protein is CASSQEGTTTREQYF.

The chain joins TRBV7-9 to TRBJ2-3; D possibly corresponds to TRBD2 (5 bases). Germline CDR1 SEHNR, CDR2 FQNEAQ (reference sequence). This CDR3 region has 16 residues. Trimming left V 3 bases short and J 1 base short, with 14 bases between. The CDR3 sequence: CASSLRRGVGTDTQYF. The CDR3, as DNA: TGTGCCAGCAGCTTGAGACGGGGAGTGGGCACAGATACGCAGTATTTT.